This T cell receptor (beta chain) is drawn from a study of blood T cell repertoires in COVID-19. In the original analysis: Nucleated cell counts were estimated from reference gene primer amplification. The method was immunoSEQ multiplex PCR; TCRdb's version includes in-frame clones alone and lacks a portion of them. V and J calls and clone size are as listed in that table; D and trimming were resolved from the DNA. Of 250,000 to 350,000 clones in the sample, nearly 90% were seen once. Germline V gives CDR1 MNHEY, CDR2 SMNVEV (reference sequence). CDR3 length equals 19 residues. V lost 5 bases and J lost 0; bases outside the gene matches: 13.

The origin of this receptor is a woman aged 30 to 39 who had recovered from COVID-19. J is TRBJ2-6 and V is TRBV27, with TRBD2 matching 7 bases. The sample taken for sequencing was PBMCs or T cells enriched from blood (not recorded which). Here the CDR3 reads CASSKGRARSSSGANVLTF. The CDR3 DNA follows: TGTGCCAGCAGTAAAGGGAGGGCCAGGTCATCCTCTGGGGCCAACGTCCTGACTTTC.